The source of this T cell receptor (beta chain) is a study of blood T cell repertoires in COVID-19. CDR3 length: 11 residues. Germline CDR1 is DFQATT and CDR2 is SNEGSKA (reference sequence). V lost 5 bases and J lost 1, with 4 bases in between. The repertoire was sequenced with immunoSEQ multiplex PCR; TCRdb's copy has only in-frame clones and lacks some. The table has about 11,000 clones, 70% to 90% seen once. This receptor was obtained from a man aged 30 to 45 with active or convalescent COVID-19. The J gene is TRBJ2-3, the V gene TRBV20-1; D is ambiguous. Sequenced sample: peripheral blood. This CDR3 reads CSASGTDTQYF. In nucleotides, the CDR3 is TGCAGTGCTTCCGGCACAGATACGCAGTATTTT.